The clone carrying this T cell receptor (beta chain) was found a few times. Patients aged 18 to 65 had newly diagnosed hyperthyroidism of under 2 months' duration. Researchers barred patients who had uncontrolled infection, other autoimmune disease, pregnancy or lactation. Using more than 8 ml of fresh peripheral blood, PBMCs were prepared. The sample comes from a study of T cells in Graves' hyperthyroidism and ophthalmopathy. Background on the study: Sampling of peripheral blood happened at initial diagnosis, prior to any treatment.

Researchers amplified the TCR beta CDR3 regions from RNA transcripts. The TCR CDR3 first-round RT-PCR relied on the HTBI primer set. A single record per CDR3 protein comes from TCRdb applying MiXCR to the multiplex PCR reads. The data show fewer than 900,000 distinct CDR3 sequences, with roughly 15% seen just once and under 10% held by the top ten. Germline trimming cut 5 bases from V and 2 bases from J; bases unmatched to any gene: 8. The CDR3 length is 16 residues. The sequence derives from a man between 18 and 29 years old with Graves' hyperthyroidism. The sequenced material came from blood. The chain is built from TRBV12-3 or TRBV12-4 and TRBJ2-3, with TRBD2 identical over 9 bases. CDR3: CASSGPGTSITDTQYF. The DNA of the CDR3 is TGTGCCAGCAGTGGGCCCGGGACTAGCATCACAGATACGCAGTATTTT.